This TCR beta chain was identified in a study of blood T cell repertoires in COVID-19. On the study more broadly: Whether acute or convalescent, the COVID-19 samples came from the United States, Italy and Spain. PBMCs, B-cell-depleted T cells, or T cells provided the cDNA or gDNA that made up the material.

Per the original methods: Amplified reference gene primers provided the basis for estimating nucleated cell counts. Clones were read by immunoSEQ multiplex PCR, and TCRdb kept only the in-frame ones, dropping some. The V and J calls and clone size are taken from that table; D and trimming were inferred from the DNA. This sample has 35,000 to 40,000 clones, with approximately 84% found just once. V lost 4 bases, J lost 6 bases, and 6 bases stayed unmatched. Germline CDR1 is SGHRS and CDR2 is YFSETQ. The CDR3 spans 14 residues. This TCR was recovered from a human donor in a cohort sampled during active COVID-19. The chain joins TRBV5-1 to TRBJ2-3; 9 positions match TRBD1. The sequenced sample was peripheral blood. The CDR3 coding sequence is TGCGCCAGCAGCCCCGACAGGGGGGGGGATACGCAGTATTTT. It codes for CASSPDRGGDTQYF.